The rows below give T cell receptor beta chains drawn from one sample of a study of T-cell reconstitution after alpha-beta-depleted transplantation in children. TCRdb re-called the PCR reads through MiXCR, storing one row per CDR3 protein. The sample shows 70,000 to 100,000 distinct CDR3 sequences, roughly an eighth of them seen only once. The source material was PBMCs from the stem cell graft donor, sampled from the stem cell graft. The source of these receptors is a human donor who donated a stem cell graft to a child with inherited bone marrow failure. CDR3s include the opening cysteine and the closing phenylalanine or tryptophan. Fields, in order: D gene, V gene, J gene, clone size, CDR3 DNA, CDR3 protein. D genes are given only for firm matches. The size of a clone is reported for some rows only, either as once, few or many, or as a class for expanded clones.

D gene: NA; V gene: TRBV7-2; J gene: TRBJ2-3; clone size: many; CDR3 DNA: TGTGCCAGCAGCTCCGACGGCCCTGGGGCTACGCAGTATTTT; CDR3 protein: CASSSDGPGATQYF
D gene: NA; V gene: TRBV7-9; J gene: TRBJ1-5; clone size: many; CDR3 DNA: TGTGCCAGCGGGACGGAGCTTCAGCCCCAGCATTTT; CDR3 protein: CASGTELQPQHF
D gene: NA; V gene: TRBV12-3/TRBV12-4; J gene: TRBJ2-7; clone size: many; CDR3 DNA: TGTGCCAGCAGTCCCACCACAAAGAGCTCCTACGAGCAGTACTTC; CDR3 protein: CASSPTTKSSYEQYF
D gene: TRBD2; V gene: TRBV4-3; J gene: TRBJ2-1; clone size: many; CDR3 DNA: TGCGCCAGCAGCCAGGGACTAGCGGGAGAGAATGAGCAGTTCTTC; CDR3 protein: CASSQGLAGENEQFF
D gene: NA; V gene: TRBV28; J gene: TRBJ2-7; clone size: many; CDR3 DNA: TGTGCCAGCAGCCCCACAGGCTCCCTAAGCCACGAGCAGTACTTC; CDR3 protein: CASSPTGSLSHEQYF
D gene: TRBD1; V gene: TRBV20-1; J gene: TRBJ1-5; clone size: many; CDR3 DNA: TGCAGTGCTGACAGGGGCAATCAGCCCCAGCATTTT; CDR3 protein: CSADRGNQPQHF
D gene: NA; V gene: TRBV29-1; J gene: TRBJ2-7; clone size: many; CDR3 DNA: TGCAGCGTTCTCTCTCCGGTGGCCTACGAGCAGTACTTC; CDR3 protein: CSVLSPVAYEQYF
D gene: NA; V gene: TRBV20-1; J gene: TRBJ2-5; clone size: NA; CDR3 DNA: TGCAGTGCTAGTGACGGGTTGGAGACCCAGTACTTC; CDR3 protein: CSASDGLETQYF
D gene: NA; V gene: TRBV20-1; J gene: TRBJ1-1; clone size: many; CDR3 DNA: TGCAGTGCTAGTGGGGGTGGTGACACTGAAGCTTTCTTT; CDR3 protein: CSASGGGDTEAFF
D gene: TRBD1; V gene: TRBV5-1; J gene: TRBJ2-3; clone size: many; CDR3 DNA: TGCGCCAGCAGCTGGGGACAGAGCACAGATACGCAGTATTTT; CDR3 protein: CASSWGQSTDTQYF
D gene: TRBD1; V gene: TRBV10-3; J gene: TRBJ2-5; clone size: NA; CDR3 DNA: TGTGCCATCAGCCCGGGACAGGGGAACCAAGAGACCCAGTACTTC; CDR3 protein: CAISPGQGNQETQYF
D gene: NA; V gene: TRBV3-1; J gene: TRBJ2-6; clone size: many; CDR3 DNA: TGTGCCAGCGAGAAGGGTAGCTCTGGGGCCAACGTCCTGACTTTC; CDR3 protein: CASEKGSSGANVLTF
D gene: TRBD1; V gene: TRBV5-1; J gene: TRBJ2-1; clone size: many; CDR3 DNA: TGCGCCAGCAGCCCCACGCCGGGACAGAACGCCAATGAGCAGTTCTTC; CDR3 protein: CASSPTPGQNANEQFF
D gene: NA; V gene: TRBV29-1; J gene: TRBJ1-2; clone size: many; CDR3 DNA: TGCAGCGTTGAGAGGCCCCCTAACTATGGCTACACCTTC; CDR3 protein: CSVERPPNYGYTF
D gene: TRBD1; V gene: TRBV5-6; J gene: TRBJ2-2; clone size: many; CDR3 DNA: TGTGCCAGCAGCTCAACCGGGACAGGTTGGACCGGGGAGCTGTTTTTT; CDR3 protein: CASSSTGTGWTGELFF
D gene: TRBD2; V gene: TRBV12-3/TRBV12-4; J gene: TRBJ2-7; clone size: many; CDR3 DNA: TGTGCCAGCAGGCCCCTGGGGGGGTACGAGCAGTACTTC; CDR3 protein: CASRPLGGYEQYF
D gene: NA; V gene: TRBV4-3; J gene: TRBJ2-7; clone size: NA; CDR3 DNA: TGCGCCAGCAGCCAAGGATTCAGGGCCTCCTACGAGCAGTACTTC; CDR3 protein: CASSQGFRASYEQYF
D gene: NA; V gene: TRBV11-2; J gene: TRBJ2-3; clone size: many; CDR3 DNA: TGTGCCAGCAGCTTAGGCTGGGGGGATACGCAGTATTTT; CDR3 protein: CASSLGWGDTQYF
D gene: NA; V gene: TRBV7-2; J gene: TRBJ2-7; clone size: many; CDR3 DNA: TGTGCCAGCAACCCCCGCGGCGTTCTGCAGGCCGAGCAGTACTTC; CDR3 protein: CASNPRGVLQAEQYF